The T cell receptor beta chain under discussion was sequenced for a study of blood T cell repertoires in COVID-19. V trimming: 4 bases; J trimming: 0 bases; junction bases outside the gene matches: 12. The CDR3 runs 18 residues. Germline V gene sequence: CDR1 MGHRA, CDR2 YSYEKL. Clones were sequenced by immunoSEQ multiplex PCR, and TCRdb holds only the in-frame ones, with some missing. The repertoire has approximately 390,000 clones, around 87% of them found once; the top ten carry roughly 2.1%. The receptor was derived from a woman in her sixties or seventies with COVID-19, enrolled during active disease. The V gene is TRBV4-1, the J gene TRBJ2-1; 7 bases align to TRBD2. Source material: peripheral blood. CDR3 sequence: CASSLIYGGVSSYNEQFF. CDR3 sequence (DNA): TGCGCCAGCAGCCTCATCTATGGGGGGGTCAGCTCCTACAATGAGCAGTTCTTC.